This TCR beta chain was captured in a study of blood T cell repertoires in COVID-19. Study information: From T cells, B-cell-depleted T cells, or PBMCs came the material, which was cDNA or gDNA.

Ages ranged from 18 to 89 years, with residence in more than 20 US areas. Donors of Cohort 3 who recovered were those that had two negative PCRs, clearance, or symptom resolution. Trimming removed 1 base from V and 6 bases from J; junction bases left unmatched: 7. Germline assignment: CDR1 SGHAT and CDR2 FQNNGV. The CDR3 extends over 15 amino acids. The repertoire was sequenced with immunoSEQ multiplex PCR; TCRdb's copy has only in-frame clones and lacks some. The sample lists more than 200,000 clones, 85% to 90% occurring once. J is TRBJ2-7 and V is TRBV11-2; 9 positions agree with TRBD1. The clonotype was recovered from a man in his forties who had recovered from COVID-19. The specimen was PBMCs or T cells enriched from blood (not recorded which). The chain's CDR3 is CASSLVPGQGTEQYF. DNA for the CDR3: TGTGCCAGCAGCTTAGTCCCGGGACAGGGAACCGAGCAGTACTTC.